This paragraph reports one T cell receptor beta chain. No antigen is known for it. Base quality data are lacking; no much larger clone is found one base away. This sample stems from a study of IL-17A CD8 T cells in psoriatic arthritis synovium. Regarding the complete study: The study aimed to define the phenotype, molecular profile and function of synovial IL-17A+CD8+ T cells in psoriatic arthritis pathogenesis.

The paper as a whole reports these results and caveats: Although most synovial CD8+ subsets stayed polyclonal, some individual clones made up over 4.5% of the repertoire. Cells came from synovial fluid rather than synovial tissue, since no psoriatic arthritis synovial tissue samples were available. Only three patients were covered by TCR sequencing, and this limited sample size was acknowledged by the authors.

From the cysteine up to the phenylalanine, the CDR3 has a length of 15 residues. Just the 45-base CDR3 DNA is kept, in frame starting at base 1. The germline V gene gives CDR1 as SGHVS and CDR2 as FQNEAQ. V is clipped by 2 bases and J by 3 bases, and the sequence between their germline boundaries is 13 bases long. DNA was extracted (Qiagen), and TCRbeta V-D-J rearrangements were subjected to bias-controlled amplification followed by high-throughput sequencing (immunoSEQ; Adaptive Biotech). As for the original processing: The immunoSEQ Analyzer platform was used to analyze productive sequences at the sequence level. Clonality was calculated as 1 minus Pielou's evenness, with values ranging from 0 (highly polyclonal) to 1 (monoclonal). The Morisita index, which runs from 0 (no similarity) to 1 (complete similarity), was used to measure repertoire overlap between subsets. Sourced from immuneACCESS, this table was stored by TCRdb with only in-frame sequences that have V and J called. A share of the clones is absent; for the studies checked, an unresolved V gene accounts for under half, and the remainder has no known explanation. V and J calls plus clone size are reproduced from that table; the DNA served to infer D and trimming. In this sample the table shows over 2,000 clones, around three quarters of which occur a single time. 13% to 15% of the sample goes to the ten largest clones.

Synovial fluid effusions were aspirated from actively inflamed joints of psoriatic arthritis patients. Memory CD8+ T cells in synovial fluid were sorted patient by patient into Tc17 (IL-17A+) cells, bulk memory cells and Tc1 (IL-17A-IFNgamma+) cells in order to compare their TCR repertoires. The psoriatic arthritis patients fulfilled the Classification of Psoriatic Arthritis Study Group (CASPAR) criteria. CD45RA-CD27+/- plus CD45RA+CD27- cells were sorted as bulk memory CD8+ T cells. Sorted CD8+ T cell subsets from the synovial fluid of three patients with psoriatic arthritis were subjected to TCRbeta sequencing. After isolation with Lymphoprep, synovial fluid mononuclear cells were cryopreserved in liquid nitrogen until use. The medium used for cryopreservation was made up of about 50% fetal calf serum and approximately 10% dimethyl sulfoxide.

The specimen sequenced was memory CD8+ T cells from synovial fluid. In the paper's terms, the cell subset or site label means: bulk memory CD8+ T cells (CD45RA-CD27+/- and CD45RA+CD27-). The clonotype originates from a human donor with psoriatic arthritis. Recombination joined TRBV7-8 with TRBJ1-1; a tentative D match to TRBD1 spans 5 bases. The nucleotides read TGTGCCAGCAGCTTAACAGGTTTCATGGACACTGAAGCTTTCTTT. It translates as CASSLTGFMDTEAFF.